Listed below are T cell receptor beta chains from one sample, sequenced in a study of cytomegalovirus exposure and HLA in healthy donors. Measured with immunoSEQ multiplex PCR; TCRdb has only the in-frame clones, and not every one. The sample has about 120,000 clones; about 80% are singletons. The sample was PBMCs. The source of these receptors is a man between 18 and 29 years old in good health and CMV-seronegative. CDR3s include the opening cysteine and the closing phenylalanine or tryptophan. The D gene is left open where the match is weak. Expanded clones are given a class, and other clones once, few, many or no size at all.

j_gene | d_gene | v_gene | abundance | CDR3aa | CDR3nt
TRBJ2-1 | TRBD2 | TRBV6-6 | - | CASISGASSYNEQFF | TGTGCCAGCATCAGCGGGGCTAGCTCCTACAATGAGCAGTTCTTC
TRBJ1-2 | - | TRBV7-2 | once | CASSFPTGTNYGYTF | TGTGCCAGCAGCTTCCCAACCGGGACAAACTATGGCTACACCTTC
TRBJ2-1 | TRBD2 | TRBV11-3 | - | CASSKRESSYNEQFF | TGTGCCAGCAGCAAGCGGGAGTCTTCCTACAATGAGCAGTTCTTC
TRBJ2-5 | - | TRBV2 | - | CASSPKWRSEETQYF | TGTGCCAGCAGCCCTAAGTGGCGGTCGGAAGAGACCCAGTACTTC
TRBJ2-7 | - | TRBV14 | - | CASSQVIYEQYF | TGTGCCAGCAGCCAAGTTATATACGAGCAGTACTTC
TRBJ2-1 | TRBD1 | TRBV7-2 | - | CASSYRTGPHEQFF | TGTGCCAGCAGCTATAGGACAGGGCCCCATGAGCAGTTCTTC
TRBJ1-5 | - | TRBV5-5 | - | CASSLLQGDQPQHF | TGTGCCAGCAGCTTGCTCCAGGGTGATCAGCCCCAGCATTTT
TRBJ2-1 | TRBD2 | TRBV10-1 | - | CASSSGTSLKYNEQFF | TGCGCCAGCAGTTCCGGGACTAGCCTGAAGTACAATGAGCAGTTCTTC
TRBJ1-5 | TRBD1 | TRBV6-5 | - | CASCRTRTGGQPQHF | TGTGCCAGCTGCCGTACTAGGACAGGGGGGCAGCCCCAGCATTTT
TRBJ2-3 | - | TRBV7-9 | - | CASSIGSQPDTQYF | TGTGCCAGCAGCATCGGGTCCCAGCCCGATACGCAGTATTTT
TRBJ2-1 | TRBD2 | TRBV6-4 | - | CASSDSGLAGINEQFF | TGTGCCAGCAGTGATAGTGGGCTAGCGGGAATCAATGAGCAGTTCTTC
TRBJ1-1 | TRBD1 | TRBV7-8 | once | CASSSPGTGLTRGAFF | TGTGCCAGCAGCTCGCCGGGGACAGGGCTTACTCGAGGGGCTTTCTTT
TRBJ1-1 | - | TRBV5-6 | - | CASSLDVGQMNTEAFF | TGTGCCAGCAGCTTGGATGTGGGACAAATGAACACTGAAGCTTTCTTT
TRBJ2-1 | - | TRBV6-4 | - | CASSDTKTGNEQFF | TGTGCCAGCAGTGACACGAAGACTGGCAATGAGCAGTTCTTC
TRBJ1-1 | - | TRBV6-5 | few | CASRPQKNTEAFF | TGTGCCAGCAGACCCCAGAAGAACACTGAAGCTTTCTTT
TRBJ1-2 | TRBD1 | TRBV5-4 | - | CASSLSGGRGSVYTF | TGTGCCAGCAGCCTGTCGGGTGGCAGGGGGAGCGTCTACACCTTC
TRBJ2-7 | - | TRBV9 | - | CASSVSDSPYEQYF | TGTGCCAGCAGCGTTTCGGACAGTCCCTACGAGCAGTACTTC
TRBJ2-4 | - | TRBV12-2 | - | CASRFTTGHRKKEEAKNIQYF | TGTGCAAGTCGCTTTACCACCGGCCACAGAAAGAAGGAGGAAGCCAAAAACATTCAGTACTTC
TRBJ2-1 | TRBD2 | TRBV7-4 | - | CASKDPREGREQFF | TGTGCCAGCAAAGACCCCCGGGAGGGCCGTGAGCAGTTCTTC
TRBJ2-5 | - | TRBV29-1 | - | CSVEGPQETQYF | TGCAGCGTTGAAGGGCCCCAAGAGACCCAGTACTTC
TRBJ2-5 | TRBD2 | TRBV11-2 | - | CASSESSGGQETQYF | TGTGCCAGCAGCGAGAGTAGCGGGGGCCAAGAGACCCAGTACTTC
TRBJ2-4 | - | TRBV7-9 | - | CASSPAVGGKNIQYF | TGTGCCAGCAGCCCTGCCGTGGGGGGCAAAAACATTCAGTACTTC
TRBJ1-3 | TRBD1 | TRBV2 | - | CASQAQPGGSGNTIYF | TGTGCCAGTCAAGCGCAACCAGGGGGCTCTGGAAACACCATATATTTT
TRBJ1-5 | TRBD1 | TRBV15 | - | CATSRTGNSNQPQHF | TGTGCCACCAGCAGGACAGGGAATAGCAATCAGCCCCAGCATTTT
TRBJ2-7 | - | TRBV28 | few | CASRVGGAYEQYF | TGTGCCAGCAGAGTTGGAGGGGCCTACGAGCAGTACTTC
TRBJ1-1 | - | TRBV5-5 | - | CASSLVQRSSTEAFF | TGTGCCAGCAGCTTGGTTCAAAGGAGCTCCACTGAAGCTTTCTTT
TRBJ2-5 | - | TRBV7-8 | - | CASIKARVTGANQETQYF | TGTGCCAGCATAAAAGCCCGAGTGACAGGTGCAAACCAAGAGACCCAGTACTTC
TRBJ2-7 | - | TRBV19 | once | CASSPALGYEQYF | TGTGCCAGTAGTCCCGCTTTGGGCTACGAGCAGTACTTC
TRBJ1-3 | - | TRBV9 | - | CASSVERRPSGNTIYF | TGTGCCAGCAGCGTAGAAAGGCGGCCCTCTGGAAACACCATATATTTT
TRBJ2-2 | TRBD2 | TRBV18 | - | CASSPPNGRAITGELFF | TGTGCCAGCTCTCCCCCCAACGGGAGGGCAATCACCGGGGAGCTGTTTTTT
TRBJ2-5 | TRBD2 | TRBV25-1 | - | CASQGLAHQETQYF | TGTGCCAGCCAAGGACTAGCTCACCAAGAGACCCAGTACTTC
TRBJ2-1 | TRBD2 | TRBV19 | - | CASSLLGLAGGVNEQFF | TGTGCCAGTAGTCTACTAGGACTAGCGGGAGGAGTCAATGAGCAGTTCTTC
TRBJ1-1 | TRBD1 | TRBV7-9 | - | CASSLLQFGGGMNTEAFF | TGTGCCAGCAGCTTACTCCAATTCGGAGGGGGCATGAACACTGAAGCTTTCTTT
TRBJ2-1 | TRBD2 | TRBV27 | - | CASRAGGYNEQFF | TGTGCCAGCAGAGCGGGAGGGTACAATGAGCAGTTCTTC